This entry describes one TCR beta chain. The antigen is unknown. The data were taken from a study of T-cell reconstitution after alpha-beta-depleted transplantation in children. Study-level points and caveats: By about two months after transplant, alpha-beta T cells reportedly arose from several hundred graft clones that had expanded. TCRbeta diversity was high at day 60 in some patients (a result of surviving recipient T cells and thymic progenitors). Among T cells one year after transplant, newly produced cells accounted for most counts and diversity.

The length of the CDR3 is 15 residues. The V end lost 6 bases, the J end lost 4 bases, and 19 bases lay between the germline ends. Germline assignment: CDR1 MNHEY and CDR2 SMNVEV (reference sequence). For TCRbeta, the library was prepared with unique molecular identifiers. Each CDR3 protein is one row after TCRdb ran MiXCR on the PCR reads. The sample lists about 500,000 distinct CDR3 sequences, roughly 11% occurring once. The chain combines TRBV27 with TRBJ2-7; D gene uncertain. The sequenced sample was PBMCs, mostly from graft donor cells, obtained 180 days after TCRalphabeta/CD19-depleted stem cell transplant. The TCR was taken from a female patient aged 2-10 years who had a stem cell transplant for aplastic anemia, so the T cells may come from the graft donor. The CDR3 DNA reads TGTGCCAGCAGGCGCCTAAAGGGCCCACATTACGAGCAGTACTTC. Its translation: CASRRLKGPHYEQYF.